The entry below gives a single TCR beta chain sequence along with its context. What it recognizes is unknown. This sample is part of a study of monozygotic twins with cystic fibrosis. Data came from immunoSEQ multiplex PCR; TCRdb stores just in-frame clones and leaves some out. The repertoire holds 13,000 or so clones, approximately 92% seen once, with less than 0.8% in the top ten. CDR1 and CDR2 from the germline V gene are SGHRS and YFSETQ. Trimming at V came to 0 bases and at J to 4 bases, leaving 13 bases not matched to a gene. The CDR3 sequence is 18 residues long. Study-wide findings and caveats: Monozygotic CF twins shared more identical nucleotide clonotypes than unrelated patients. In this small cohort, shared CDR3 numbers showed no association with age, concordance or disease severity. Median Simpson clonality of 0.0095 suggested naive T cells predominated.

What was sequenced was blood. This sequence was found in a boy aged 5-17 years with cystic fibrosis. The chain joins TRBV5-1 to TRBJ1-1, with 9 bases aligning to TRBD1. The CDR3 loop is CASSLVFFLGTGSTEAFF. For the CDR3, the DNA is TGCGCCAGCAGCTTGGTCTTTTTTCTTGGGACAGGGAGCACTGAAGCTTTCTTT.